A single sample is the source of the 4 T cell receptor beta chains below, sequenced in a study of radiotherapy plus CTLA-4 blockade in lung cancer. Profiled with immunoSEQ multiplex PCR; TCRdb holds only in-frame clones, not every one. The sample consists of 35,000 to 55,000 clones, roughly 80% of them appearing once. Material: peripheral blood, obtained from a patient treated with radiotherapy plus ipilimumab. The receptors were gathered from a human donor with non-small cell lung cancer whose response to radiotherapy plus ipilimumab could not be evaluated.

This clone occurred a few times. The chain joins TRBV5-1 to TRBJ2-5; TRBD1 might be the D (6 bases). The germline V and J ends were trimmed by 0 bases and 5 bases, with 20 bases remaining between them. Germline V CDR1 and CDR2: SGHRS, YFSETQ. The CDR3 is 17 residues long. This chain's CDR3 is CASSLAWFLGAGETQYF. The CDR3 region has the DNA TGCGCCAGCAGCTTGGCCTGGTTTTTGGGGGCCGGGGAGACCCAGTACTTC.

V and J are TRBV5-4 and TRBJ2-2; possible D gene TRBD2, 6 bases. The CDR3 covers 17 residues. Germline CDR1 and CDR2: SGHNT and YYREEE (reference sequence). Trimming stripped 1 base from V and 7 bases from J, with 20 bases between. CDR3 residues: CASSLWGLTILSGELFF. The CDR3 coding sequence is TGTGCCAGCAGCTTGTGGGGACTGACGATTTTAAGCGGGGAGCTGTTTTTT.

V and J are TRBV28 and TRBJ2-1; 8 positions match TRBD2. Germline CDR1 and CDR2: MDHEN and SYDVKM. The CDR3 has 14 amino acids. The ends lost 0 bases at V and 7 bases at J; junction bases unmatched: 2. DNA of the CDR3: TGTGCCAGCAGTTTATGGGCTAGCGGGAATGAGCAGTTCTTC. It encodes CASSLWASGNEQFF.

J is TRBJ2-7 and V is TRBV7-9, with D possibly being TRBD1 (6 bases). This CDR3 is built from 14 residues. V lost 5 bases to trimming and J lost 2 bases, with 13 bases between them. The germline gives CDR1 SEHNR, CDR2 FQNEAQ (reference sequence). CDR3 sequence (DNA): TGTGCCAGCAGCGGGGTAGGGGGAGCCTACGAGCAGTACTTC. Translated: CASSGVGGAYEQYF.